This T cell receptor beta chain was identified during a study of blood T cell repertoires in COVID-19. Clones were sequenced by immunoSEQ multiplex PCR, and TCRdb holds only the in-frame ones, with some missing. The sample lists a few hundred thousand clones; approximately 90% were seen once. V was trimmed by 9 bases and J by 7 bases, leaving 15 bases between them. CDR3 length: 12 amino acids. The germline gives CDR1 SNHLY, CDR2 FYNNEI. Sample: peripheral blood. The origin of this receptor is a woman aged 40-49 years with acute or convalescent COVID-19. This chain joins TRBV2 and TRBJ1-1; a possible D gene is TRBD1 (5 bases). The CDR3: CASGAVGIEAFF. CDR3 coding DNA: TGTGCCAGTGGGGCCGTGGGCATTGAAGCTTTCTTT.